These 14 T cell receptor beta chains were sequenced from one sample in a study of response to subunit inactivated influenza vaccine. TCRdb independently ran MiXCR on the RT-PCR reads; one entry per CDR3 protein. The table has some 600,000 distinct CDR3 sequences, around 13% seen once. Sequencing was performed on PBMCs from blood, taken 14 days before vaccination. These TCRs come from a man in his fifties or sixties who received an inactivated influenza vaccine.

This clonotype showed up just a few times. CDR3 DNA: TGTGCCAGCAGCTCGTTGAGGGGGCCCAGTTCGGGTGAGCAGTTCTTC. This gives the protein CASSSLRGPSSGEQFF. This chain links TRBV5-5 with TRBJ2-1; TRBD1 matches at 7 bases. The CDR3 spans 16 residues. Germline trimming cut 3 bases from V and 9 bases from J; bases unmatched to any gene: 15. Germline V gene data show CDR1 as SGHKS and CDR2 as YYEKEE (reference sequence).

The rearrangement links TRBV30 to TRBJ1-4, with D maybe TRBD1 (5 bases). Between the trimmed V and J ends, which lost 0 bases and 10 bases, there was a span of 12 bases. Germline lookup yields CDR1 GTSNPN and CDR2 SVGIG (reference sequence). CDR3 size: 13 residues. DNA for the CDR3: TGTGCCTGGAGTGTTGGTGGGGCAGGAAAACTGTTTTTT. As protein: CAWSVGGAGKLFF.

J is TRBJ2-5 and V is TRBV20-1, with D tentatively TRBD1 (6 bases). This CDR3 contains 14 residues. The ends were cut back, 0 bases at V and 5 bases at J, with 13 bases in the middle. Germline loops: CDR1 DFQATT, CDR2 SNEGSKA (reference sequence). CDR3 DNA sequence: TGCAGTGCTAGAGATCTCAGGGGCCGGGAGACCCAGTACTTC. Its translation is CSARDLRGRETQYF.

There are a few counts of this clonotype. The chain's CDR3 is CASSPRGEISRAELFF. CDR3 DNA: TGTGCCAGCAGCCCTCGGGGGGAGATATCTAGGGCGGAGCTGTTTTTT. V usage is TRBV7-8 and J usage is TRBJ2-2; 7 bases align to TRBD2. Germline CDR1 and CDR2: SGHVS and FQNEAQ. The CDR3 is 16 residues long. V gave up 5 bases and J gave up 10 bases; unmatched junction bases: 16.

This chain uses TRBV12-3 or TRBV12-4 with TRBJ2-7; possibly TRBD1 for D (6 bases). The CDR3 runs 13 residues. Trimming removed 3 bases from V and 4 bases from J, with 10 bases in between. The CDR3 sequence: CASSFWGQYEQYF. Here the CDR3 DNA reads TGTGCCAGCAGTTTTTGGGGGCAGTACGAGCAGTACTTC.

The V and J genes are TRBV7-9 and TRBJ1-6; 8 positions match TRBD1. The CDR3 has 16 amino acids. V was clipped by 5 bases and J by 6 bases; unmatched bases: 9. CDR1 is SEHNR, CDR2 FQNEAQ, per germline (reference sequence). The CDR3 DNA follows: TGTGCCAGCAGCGTAACAGGGGGAAAGGCTAATTCACCCCTCCACTTT. Its translation: CASSVTGGKANSPLHF.

In its sample, this clonotype was seen many times. The chain uses TRBV6-1 and TRBJ2-7; the D gene is possibly TRBD1 (5 bases). Germline CDR1 reads MNHNS; CDR2 reads SASEGT. V was cut by 3 bases and J by 1 base, with 7 bases left in between. The CDR3 is made up of 13 amino acids. The chain's CDR3 is CASSDQGSYEQYF. CDR3 in DNA: TGTGCCAGCAGTGACCAGGGATCCTACGAGCAGTACTTC.

This clonotype was observed many times. This chain joins TRBV24-1 and TRBJ2-1, with D perhaps matching TRBD1 (6 bases). CDR1 KGHDR and CDR2 SFDVKD come from the germline V gene. The CDR3 runs to 14 residues. The V end was cut by 3 bases, the J end by 7 bases, with 12 bases between. CDR3 protein: CATSDQSRGNEQFF. The CDR3 nucleotides read TGTGCCACCAGTGATCAGTCGAGGGGGAATGAGCAGTTCTTC.

V and J are TRBV5-1 and TRBJ2-7; D may match TRBD1 or TRBD2 (5 bases each). Trimming removed 2 bases from V and 2 bases from J, with 23 bases in between. The length of the CDR3 is 18 residues. The germline V gene has CDR1 SGHRS and CDR2 YFSETQ. DNA of the CDR3: TGCGCCAGCAGCTTCGATAACAACCGGGACGGACGTGCCTACGAGCAGTACTTC. Protein product: CASSFDNNRDGRAYEQYF. Looking up the rest from reference TRBV5-1 and TRBJ2-7 gives the full variable domain: KAGVTQTPRYLIKTRGQQVTLSCSPISGHRSVSWYQQTPGQGLQFLFEYFSETQRNKGNFPGRFSGRQFSNSRSEMNVSTLELGDSALYLCASSFDNNRDGRAYEQYFGPGTRLTVT.

This clonotype was found a few times. V and J are TRBV20-1 and TRBJ2-1; 7 nucleotides align to TRBD2. Germline CDR1 and CDR2: DFQATT and SNEGSKA (reference sequence). The CDR3 spans 17 residues. Trimming at V came to 0 bases and at J to 3 bases, leaving 11 bases not matched to a gene. The CDR3 loop reads CSAREAVWGGDYNEQFF. CDR3 in DNA: TGCAGTGCTAGAGAGGCCGTGTGGGGGGGAGACTACAATGAGCAGTTCTTC.

This clonotype was seen only a few times. The rearrangement joins TRBV4-2 to TRBJ2-1; 8 bases line up with TRBD2. J gave up 8 bases and V 1 base, and 10 bases lay outside the gene matches. The CDR3 extends over 16 amino acids. From germline, CDR1 is LGHNA and CDR2 YNFKEQ. CDR3: CASSQGNSGGRDEQFF. CDR3 DNA: TGTGCCAGCAGCCAAGGGAACAGCGGGGGTCGGGATGAGCAGTTCTTC.

In this sample, this clonotype turned up a few times. The chain uses TRBV7-2 and TRBJ1-2; 7 positions match TRBD1. The germline gives CDR1 SGHTA, CDR2 FQGNSA. CDR3 length equals 14 residues. J was trimmed by 4 bases and V by 5 bases; bases with no gene match: 7. As DNA, the CDR3 is TGTGCCAGCAGCCCCGGACAGGTACCCTATGGCTACACCTTC. It yields the protein CASSPGQVPYGYTF.

This clonotype has just a few counts. The chain recombines TRBV12-3 or TRBV12-4 with TRBJ2-7; D is uncertain. The V end lost 8 bases, the J end lost 1 base, and 6 bases lay between the germline ends. The CDR3 runs 11 residues. The DNA for the CDR3 is TGTGCCAGCGCGTCGTCCTACGAGCAGTACTTC. Its translation: CASASSYEQYF.

In its sample, this clonotype was seen a few times. This chain connects TRBV7-9 to TRBJ1-1; D call uncertain. V lost 0 bases, J lost 5 bases, and 13 bases lay in between. The CDR3 runs 15 residues. The germline CDR1 and CDR2 sequences are SEHNR and FQNEAQ (reference sequence). This chain's CDR3 is CASSLALGRATEAFF. In DNA, the CDR3 is TGTGCCAGCAGCTTAGCGCTTGGCCGGGCTACTGAAGCTTTCTTT.